This entry describes one TCR beta chain. What it recognizes is unknown. The data are from a study of T cell responses to AZD1222 COVID-19 vaccine. Study results and caveats: A rise in Spike-specific TCR breadth and depth followed two AZD1222 doses. Repertoires in all cases were sampled only once the peak T cell response had passed. Nearly half of spike-specific TCRs reportedly target unmutated variant regions. Spike was spanned by vaccine-associated CD4 TCRs, with dominance at 160-218 and 743-854.

The method was immunoSEQ multiplex PCR; TCRdb's version includes in-frame clones alone and lacks a portion of them. The sample yields some 96,000 clones, 87% seen once. Germline assignment: CDR1 SGHAT and CDR2 FQNNGV. Trimming pared 3 bases from V and 7 bases from J, leaving 10 bases between. This CDR3 is built from 14 residues. The source of this sequence is an adult in good health. Sample: peripheral blood, taken on day 0 of AZD1222 vaccination. The chain combines TRBV11-2 with TRBJ1-6, with D perhaps matching TRBD1 (5 bases). For the CDR3, the DNA is TGTGCCAGCAGCTTTCAGGGAATGAATTCACCCCTCCACTTT. It translates to CASSFQGMNSPLHF. Using reference TRBV11-2 and TRBJ1-6 for the parts outside the CDR3, the full variable domain is EAGVAQSPRYKIIEKRQSVAFWCNPISGHATLYWYQQILGQGPKLLIQFQNNGVVDDSQLPKDRFSAERLKGVDSTLKIQPAKLEDSAVYLCASSFQGMNSPLHFGNGTRLTVT.